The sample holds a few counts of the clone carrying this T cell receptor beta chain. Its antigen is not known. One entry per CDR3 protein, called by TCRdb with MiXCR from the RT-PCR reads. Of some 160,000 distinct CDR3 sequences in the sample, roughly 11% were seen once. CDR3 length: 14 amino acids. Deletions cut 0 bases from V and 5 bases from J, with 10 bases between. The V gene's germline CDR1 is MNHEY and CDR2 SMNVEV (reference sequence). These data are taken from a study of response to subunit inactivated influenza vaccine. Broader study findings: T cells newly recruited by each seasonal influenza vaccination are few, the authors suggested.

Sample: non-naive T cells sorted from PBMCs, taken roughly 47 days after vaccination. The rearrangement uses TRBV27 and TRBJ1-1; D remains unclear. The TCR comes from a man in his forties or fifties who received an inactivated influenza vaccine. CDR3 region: CASSLSGWITEAFF. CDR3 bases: TGTGCCAGCAGTTTATCGGGATGGATTACTGAAGCTTTCTTT.